This T cell receptor (beta chain) was profiled in a study of CD8 T cells in ankylosing spondylitis. Broader study findings: In synovial fluid and blood from reactive arthritis, some motif variants were previously reported. In ankylosing spondylitis patients, matched synovial fluid reportedly showed significant enrichment of disease-linked clones.

The table lists this clonotype with a few counts. Its antigen is unknown. With molecular barcodes, quantitative 5'-RACE was used to make the TCR beta libraries. TCRdb passed the 5' RACE reads through MiXCR, listing each CDR3 protein once. The repertoire holds about 250,000 distinct CDR3 sequences, with roughly 32% as singletons. Looked up from germline, CDR1 is SGHTA and CDR2 is FQGNSA. The V gene end was trimmed by 0 bases and the J gene end by 11 bases; junction bases not matched to a gene: 7. The CDR3 spans 14 residues. This receptor was obtained from a male donor with ankylosing spondylitis or in good health (not recorded which). The specimen was blood, either unsorted or a sorted T cell fraction (not recorded which). The chain combines TRBV7-2 with TRBJ1-1, with 9 bases fitting TRBD1. This chain's CDR3 is CASSLAWDRDRAFF. Written as DNA, the CDR3 is TGTGCCAGCAGCTTAGCATGGGACAGGGATCGGGCTTTCTTT.